Below are 15 T cell receptor beta chains sequenced from a single sample in a study of blood T cells in healthy people across ages. A J-beta primer mix and a sample-barcoded 5' primer were used in a second PCR of roughly 6 to 12 cycles. TCRdb processed the 5' RACE reads anew with MiXCR; each CDR3 protein has one entry. The sample contains 790,000 or so distinct CDR3 sequences, 46% of which appear only once. Sequenced input: blood. These receptors were collected from an elderly man in good health.

Regarding this clonotype: An end of the junction does not agree with germline; a read error may underlie this. V and J are TRBV15 and TRBJ2-7; D uncertain. Germline lookup yields CDR1 LNHNV and CDR2 YYDKDF (reference sequence). The CDR3 runs to 15 residues. The CDR3 nucleotides are TGTACCACCAGCAGACCGGACGTTGTAGGCTACGAGCAGTACTTC. Translation: CTTSRPDVVGYEQYF.

A single count supports this clonotype. V and J are TRBV7-9 and TRBJ2-3, with 9 bases matching TRBD2. The CDR3 sequence is 17 residues long. V lost 5 bases to trimming and J lost 5 bases; unmatched junction nucleotides: 14. Per the germline V gene, CDR1 is SEHNR and CDR2 is FQNEAQ (reference sequence). The CDR3 coding sequence is TGTGCCAGCAGCCGGGGGCGGGGGGGCCCCACGAAAGATACGCAGTATTTT. It encodes CASSRGRGGPTKDTQYF.

The chain couples TRBV12-3 or TRBV12-4 to TRBJ1-1, with a weak D call TRBD1 (6 bases). With 4 bases removed from V and 9 bases from J, the gap between germline ends came to 9 bases. The CDR3 runs 11 residues. The CDR3 sequence: CASSSGTKAFF. The CDR3, as DNA: TGTGCCAGCAGTTCGGGGACAAAAGCTTTCTTT.

There are a few counts of this clonotype. V is TRBV2 and J is TRBJ2-3, with D possibly being TRBD2 (6 bases). CDR3 length: 13 residues. CDR1 and CDR2 (germline): SNHLY, FYNNEI. V was clipped by 3 bases and J by 10 bases, with 14 bases between them. The CDR3 loop is CASSDLEGAAQYF. In nucleotides, the CDR3 is TGTGCCAGCAGTGATTTGGAGGGAGCGGCGCAGTATTTT.

The CDR3 DNA reads as TGTGCCAGCAGCTTCGGGGAGGTCCAGGGGTCGTACTTC. The encoded protein is CASSFGEVQGSYF. The chain joins TRBV7-9 to TRBJ2-7, with D perhaps TRBD1 or TRBD2 (6 bases each). Trimming removed 3 bases at V and 12 bases at J, with 18 bases between. Germline CDR1 and CDR2: SEHNR and FQNEAQ (reference sequence). The CDR3 contains 13 residues.

The V call is TRBV12-3 or TRBV12-4, the J call TRBJ2-6; D is ambiguous. V gave up 2 bases and J gave up 8 bases, with 7 bases separating them. This CDR3 is 13 amino acids long. The CDR3: CASSLYQTNVLTF. The CDR3 DNA sequence: TGTGCCAGCAGTTTATACCAGACCAACGTCCTGACTTTC.

The chain couples TRBV28 to TRBJ2-4; TRBD1 matches 9 bases. This CDR3 contains 16 residues. Per germline, CDR1 MDHEN and CDR2 SYDVKM. With V trimmed by 8 bases and J by 0 bases, 8 bases remained unmatched. The CDR3 DNA sequence: TGTGCCAGCCTCTCTCCGGGACAGGGAGCCAAAAACATTCAGTACTTC. Amino acids: CASLSPGQGAKNIQYF.

This clonotype was found a few times. Here the CDR3 reads CASSQDDRASYNEQFF. The CDR3 bases are TGTGCCAGCAGCCAAGATGACAGGGCCTCCTACAATGAGCAGTTCTTC. The chain couples TRBV14 to TRBJ2-1, with 7 bases aligning to TRBD1. The V gene's germline CDR1 is SGHDN and CDR2 FVKESK. The CDR3 totals 16 residues. The J segment lost 0 bases and the V segment lost 0 bases, leaving 2 bases of the junction unmatched. Full variable domain (rest looked up from reference TRBV14 and TRBJ2-1): EAGVTQFPSHSVIEKGQTVTLRCDPISGHDNLYWYRRVMGKEIKFLLHFVKESKQDESGMPNNRFLAERTGGTYSTLKVQPAELEDSGVYFCASSQDDRASYNEQFFGPGTRLTVL.

The sample holds many counts of this clonotype. The V call is TRBV9, the J call TRBJ2-1; either TRBD1 or TRBD2 may fit D (5 bases each). V lost 0 bases and J lost 4, with 11 bases in between. Per the germline V gene, CDR1 is SGDLS and CDR2 is YYNGEE. The CDR3 runs to 15 residues. The CDR3 DNA reads as TGTGCCAGCAGCGTAGACGGGGACGAGTACAATGAGCAGTTCTTC. Translation: CASSVDGDEYNEQFF.

The chain joins TRBV7-9 to TRBJ1-4; 9 bases align to TRBD1. Germline CDR1 is SEHNR and CDR2 is FQNEAQ (reference sequence). The CDR3 extends over 14 amino acids. With V trimmed by 6 bases and J by 7 bases, 6 bases remained unmatched. The CDR3 region is CASRAGQGFEKLFF. In DNA, the CDR3 is TGTGCCAGCAGGGCGGGACAGGGCTTTGAAAAACTGTTTTTT.

The V call is TRBV20-1, the J call TRBJ1-5, with a possible D match to TRBD1 (6 bases). This CDR3 is 16 amino acids long. CDR1 is DFQATT and CDR2 is SNEGSKA in the germline V gene (reference sequence). Trimming took 4 bases from V and 2 from J, leaving 18 bases between them. CDR3 nucleotides: TGCAGTGCTATGGAGATAAACAGGGCAGGCAATCAGCCCCAGCATTTT. It translates to CSAMEINRAGNQPQHF.

The chain links TRBV4-2 to TRBJ2-2; D is tentatively TRBD1 or TRBD2 (5 bases each). In germline, CDR1 is LGHNA, CDR2 YNFKEQ. V lost 1 base and J 1 base, leaving 10 bases between the germline ends. The length of the CDR3 is 16 residues. The CDR3 protein is CASSQGRGLNTGELFF. The CDR3 coding sequence is TGTGCCAGCAGCCAAGGTCGGGGCCTGAACACCGGGGAGCTGTTTTTT.

The table lists this clonotype with a few counts. The chain joins TRBV10-3 to TRBJ2-7; D gene ambiguous. The germline gives CDR1 ENHRY, CDR2 SYGVKD. The ends were cut back, 11 bases at V and 2 bases at J, with 19 bases in the middle. There are 14 residues in the CDR3. In DNA, the CDR3 is TGTGCCTCAAAAGAGCGTATAAACGCCTACGAGCAGTACTTC. This translates into CASKERINAYEQYF.

The chain has TRBV15 and TRBJ2-7; unclear D gene. V lost 0 bases, J lost 7 bases, and 7 bases lay in between. This CDR3 region has 12 residues. Per the germline V gene, CDR1 is LNHNV and CDR2 is YYDKDF (reference sequence). This CDR3 is CATSRDGPEQYF. CDR3 nucleotides: TGTGCCACCAGCAGAGATGGTCCTGAGCAGTACTTC.

This clonotype has just a few counts. The J gene is TRBJ1-2, the V gene TRBV6-6; no clear D. The V end was cut by 3 bases, the J end by 2 bases, with 16 bases between. The CDR3 loop spans 16 amino acids. Germline V gene sequence: CDR1 MNHNY, CDR2 SVGAGI (reference sequence). The CDR3 here is CASSYPGSLGNYGYTF. The CDR3 DNA sequence: TGTGCCAGCAGTTATCCCGGGTCTTTGGGGAACTATGGCTACACCTTC.